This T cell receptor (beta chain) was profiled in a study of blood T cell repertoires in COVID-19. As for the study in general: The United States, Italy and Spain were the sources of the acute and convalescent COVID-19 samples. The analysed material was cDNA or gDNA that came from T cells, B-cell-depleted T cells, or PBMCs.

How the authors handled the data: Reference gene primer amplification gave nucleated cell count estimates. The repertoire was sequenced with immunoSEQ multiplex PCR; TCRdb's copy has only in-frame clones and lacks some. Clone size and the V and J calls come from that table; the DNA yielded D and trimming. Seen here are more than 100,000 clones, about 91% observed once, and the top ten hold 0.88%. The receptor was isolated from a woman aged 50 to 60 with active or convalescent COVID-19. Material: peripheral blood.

The CDR3 nucleotides read TGTGCCAGCAGCTTACCGGGACTAGCGGGAATTGAGCAGTTCTTC. It translates to CASSLPGLAGIEQFF. The chain has TRBV7-9 and TRBJ2-1; 13 bases are shared with TRBD2. CDR3 length: 15 residues. V lost 2 bases, J lost 9 bases, and 4 bases stayed unmatched. Per the germline V gene, CDR1 is SEHNR and CDR2 is FQNEAQ (reference sequence).